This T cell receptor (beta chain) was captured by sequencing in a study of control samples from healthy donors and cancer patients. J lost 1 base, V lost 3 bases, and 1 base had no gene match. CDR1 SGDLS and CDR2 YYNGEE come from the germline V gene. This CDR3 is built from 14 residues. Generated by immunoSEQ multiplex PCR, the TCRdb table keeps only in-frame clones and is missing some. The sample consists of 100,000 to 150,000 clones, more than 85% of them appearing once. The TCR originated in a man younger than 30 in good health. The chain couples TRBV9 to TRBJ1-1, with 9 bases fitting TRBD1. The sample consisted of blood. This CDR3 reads CASSAGQGNTEAFF. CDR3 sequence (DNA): TGTGCCAGCAGCGCGGGACAGGGGAACACTGAAGCTTTCTTT.